The clone carrying this T cell receptor beta chain showed up many times. Its antigen is unidentified. The germline CDR1 and CDR2 sequences are LGHDT and YNNKEL (reference sequence). The CDR3 extends over 11 amino acids. The V gene lost 5 bases and the J gene lost 2 bases, with 4 bases spanning the gap. This record comes from a study of breast tumors, draining lymph nodes, adjacent tissues. General study results and limits: Compared with lymph nodes, tumors were less diverse; compared with nontumor tissue, more. Findings are consistent with lymph node origin and intratumoral expansion of most tumor T cells.

The lymph nodes were axillary draining lymph nodes from breast cancer patients. TCRdb reprocessed the multiplex PCR reads via MiXCR and lists one record per CDR3 protein. The sample includes fewer than 300,000 distinct CDR3 sequences, approximately 29% of them seen just once. The V gene is TRBV3-1, the J gene TRBJ2-7; D not certain. This TCR was recovered from a female donor with breast cancer. Some clones in this sample may be carry-over from other donors' samples. Material: axillary lymph node tissue. DNA for the CDR3: TGTGCCAGCAGCGGGGCCTACGAGCAGTACTTC. Translated, it gives CASSGAYEQYF.